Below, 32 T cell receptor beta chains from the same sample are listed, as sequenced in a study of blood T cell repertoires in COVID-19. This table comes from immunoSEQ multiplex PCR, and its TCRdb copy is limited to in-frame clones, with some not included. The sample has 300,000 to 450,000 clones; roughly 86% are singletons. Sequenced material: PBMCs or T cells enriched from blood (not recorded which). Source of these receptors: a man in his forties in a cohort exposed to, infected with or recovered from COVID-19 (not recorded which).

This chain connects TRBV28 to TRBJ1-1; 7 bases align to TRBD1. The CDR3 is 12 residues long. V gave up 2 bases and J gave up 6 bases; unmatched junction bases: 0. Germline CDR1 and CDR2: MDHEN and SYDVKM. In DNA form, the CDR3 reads TGTGCCAGCAGTTTACAGGGGGCTGAAGCTTTCTTT. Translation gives CASSLQGAEAFF.

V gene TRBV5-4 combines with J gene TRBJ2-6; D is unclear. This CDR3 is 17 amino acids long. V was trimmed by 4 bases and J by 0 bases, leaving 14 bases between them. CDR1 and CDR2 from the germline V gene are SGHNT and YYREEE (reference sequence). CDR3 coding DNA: TGTGCCAGCAGCGTTGCGTCCGAGAGCTCTGGGGCCAACGTCCTGACTTTC. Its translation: CASSVASESSGANVLTF.

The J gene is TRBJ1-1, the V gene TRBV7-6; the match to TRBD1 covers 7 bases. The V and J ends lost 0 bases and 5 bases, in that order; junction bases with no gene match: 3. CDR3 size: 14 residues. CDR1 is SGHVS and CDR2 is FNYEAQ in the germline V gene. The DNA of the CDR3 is TGTGCCAGCAGCTTAGCGGGACAGCTGACTGAAGCTTTCTTT. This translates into CASSLAGQLTEAFF.

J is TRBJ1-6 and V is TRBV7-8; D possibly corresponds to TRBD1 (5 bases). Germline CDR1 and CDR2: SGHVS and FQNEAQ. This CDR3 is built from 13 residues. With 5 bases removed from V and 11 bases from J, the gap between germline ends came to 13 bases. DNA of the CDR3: TGTGCCAGCAGCCCCGGACGGGGGGCACCCCTCCACTTT. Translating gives CASSPGRGAPLHF.

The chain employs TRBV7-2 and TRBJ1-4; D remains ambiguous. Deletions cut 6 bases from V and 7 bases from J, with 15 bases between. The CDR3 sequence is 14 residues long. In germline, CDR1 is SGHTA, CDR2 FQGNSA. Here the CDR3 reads CASRRGIAGEKLFF. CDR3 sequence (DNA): TGTGCCAGCAGACGAGGTATTGCTGGTGAAAAACTGTTTTTT.

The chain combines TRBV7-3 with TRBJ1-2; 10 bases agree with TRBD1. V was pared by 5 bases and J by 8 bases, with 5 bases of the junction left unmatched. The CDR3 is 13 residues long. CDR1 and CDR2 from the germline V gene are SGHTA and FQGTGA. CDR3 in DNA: TGTGCCAGCAGCCAGGACAGGGGGTCGGGCTACACCTTC. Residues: CASSQDRGSGYTF.

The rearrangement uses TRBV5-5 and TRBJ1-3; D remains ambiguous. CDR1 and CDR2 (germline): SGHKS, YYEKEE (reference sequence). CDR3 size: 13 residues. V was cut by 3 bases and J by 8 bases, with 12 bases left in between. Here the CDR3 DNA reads TGTGCCAGCAGCTCAGAACTCCGGGACACCATATATTTT. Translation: CASSSELRDTIYF.

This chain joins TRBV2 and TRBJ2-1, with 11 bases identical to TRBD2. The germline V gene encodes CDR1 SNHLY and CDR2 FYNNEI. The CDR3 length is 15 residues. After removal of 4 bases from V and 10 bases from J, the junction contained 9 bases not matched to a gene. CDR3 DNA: TGTGCCAGCAGTGTAATCGGGACTAGCGGAGTCGAGCAGTTCTTC. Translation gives CASSVIGTSGVEQFF.

DNA for the CDR3: TGTGCCAGCAGTTACTTGACTAGTCCCTACGAGCAGTACTTC. Its translation: CASSYLTSPYEQYF. The chain has TRBV6-5 and TRBJ2-7, with D perhaps TRBD2 (6 bases). Per the germline V gene, CDR1 is MNHEY and CDR2 is SVGAGI. Trimming left V 1 base short and J 2 bases short, with 9 bases between. The CDR3 is 14 amino acids.

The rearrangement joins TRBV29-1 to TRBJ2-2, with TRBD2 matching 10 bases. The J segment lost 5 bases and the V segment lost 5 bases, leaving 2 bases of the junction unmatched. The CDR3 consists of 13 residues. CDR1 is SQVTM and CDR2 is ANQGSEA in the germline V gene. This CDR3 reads CSVLSGGTGELFF. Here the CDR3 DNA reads TGCAGCGTTCTTAGCGGGGGGACCGGGGAGCTGTTTTTT.

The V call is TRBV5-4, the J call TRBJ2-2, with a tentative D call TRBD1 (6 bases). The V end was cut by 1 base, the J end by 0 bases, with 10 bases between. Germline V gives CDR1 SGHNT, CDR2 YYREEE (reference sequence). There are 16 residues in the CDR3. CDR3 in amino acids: CASSLKGGSNTGELFF. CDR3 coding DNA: TGTGCCAGCAGCTTGAAAGGGGGATCGAACACCGGGGAGCTGTTTTTT.

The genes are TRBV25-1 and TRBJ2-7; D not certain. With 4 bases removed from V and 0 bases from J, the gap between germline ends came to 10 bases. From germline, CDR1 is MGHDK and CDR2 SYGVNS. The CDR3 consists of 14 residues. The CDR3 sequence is CASSAQSNSYEQYF. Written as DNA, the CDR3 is TGTGCCAGCAGTGCGCAGTCCAACTCCTACGAGCAGTACTTC.

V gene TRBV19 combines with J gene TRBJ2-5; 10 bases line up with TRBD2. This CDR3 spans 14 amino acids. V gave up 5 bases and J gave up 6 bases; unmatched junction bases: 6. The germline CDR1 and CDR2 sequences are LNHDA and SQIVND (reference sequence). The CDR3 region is CASSPGTSAQTQYF. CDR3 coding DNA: TGTGCCAGTAGTCCTGGGACTAGCGCCCAGACCCAGTACTTC.

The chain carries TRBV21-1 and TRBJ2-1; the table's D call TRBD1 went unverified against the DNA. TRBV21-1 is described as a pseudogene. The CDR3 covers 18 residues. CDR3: CASSKVDEDRGPDNEQFF. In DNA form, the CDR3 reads TGTGCCAGCAGCAAAGTAGATGAGGACAGGGGGCCCGACAATGAGCAGTTCTTC.

CDR3 coding DNA: TGTGCCAGCTCACCGACAGGAAACACCATATATTTT. This translates into CASSPTGNTIYF. The gene calls are TRBV18 and TRBJ1-3; D gene unclear. Between the trimmed V and J ends, which lost 3 bases and 4 bases, there was a span of 4 bases. There are 12 residues in the CDR3. The germline gives CDR1 KGHSH, CDR2 LQKENI.

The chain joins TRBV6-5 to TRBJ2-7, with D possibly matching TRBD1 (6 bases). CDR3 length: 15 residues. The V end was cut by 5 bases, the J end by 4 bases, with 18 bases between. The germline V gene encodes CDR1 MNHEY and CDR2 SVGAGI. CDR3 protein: CASSPTGTTLYEQYF. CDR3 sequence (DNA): TGTGCCAGCAGTCCAACCGGGACAACCCTATACGAGCAGTACTTC.

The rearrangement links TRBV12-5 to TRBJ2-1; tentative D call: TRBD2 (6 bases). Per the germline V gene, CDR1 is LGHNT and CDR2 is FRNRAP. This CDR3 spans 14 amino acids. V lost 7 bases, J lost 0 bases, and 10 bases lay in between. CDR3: CASALGGSYNEQFF. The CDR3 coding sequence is TGTGCTAGTGCCCTGGGGGGCTCCTACAATGAGCAGTTCTTC.

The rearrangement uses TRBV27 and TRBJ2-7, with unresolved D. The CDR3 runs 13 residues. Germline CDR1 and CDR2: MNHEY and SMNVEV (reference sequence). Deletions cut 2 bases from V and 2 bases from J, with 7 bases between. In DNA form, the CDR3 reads TGTGCCAGCAGTTTAGGGCCCCCCTACGAGCAGTACTTC. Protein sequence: CASSLGPPYEQYF.

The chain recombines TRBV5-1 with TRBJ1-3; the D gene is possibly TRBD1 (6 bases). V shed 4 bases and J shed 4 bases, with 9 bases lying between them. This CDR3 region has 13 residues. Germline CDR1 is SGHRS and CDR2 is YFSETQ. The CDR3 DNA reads TGCGCCAGCAGCAACGGACAGGGAAACACCATATATTTT. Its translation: CASSNGQGNTIYF.

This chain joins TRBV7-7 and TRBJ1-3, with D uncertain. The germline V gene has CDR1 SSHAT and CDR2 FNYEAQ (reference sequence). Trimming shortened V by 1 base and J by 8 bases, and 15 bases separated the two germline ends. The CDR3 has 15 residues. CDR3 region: CASSLGVGQRDTIYF. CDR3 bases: TGTGCCAGCAGCTTAGGGGTTGGCCAGAGGGACACCATATATTTT.

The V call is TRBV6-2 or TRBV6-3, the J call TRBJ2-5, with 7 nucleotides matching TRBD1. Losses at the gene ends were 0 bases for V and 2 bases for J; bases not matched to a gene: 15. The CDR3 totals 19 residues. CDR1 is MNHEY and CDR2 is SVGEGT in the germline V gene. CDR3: CASSYSYNRGPDTQETQYF. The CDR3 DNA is TGTGCCAGCAGTTACTCCTATAACAGGGGACCCGATACTCAAGAGACCCAGTACTTC.

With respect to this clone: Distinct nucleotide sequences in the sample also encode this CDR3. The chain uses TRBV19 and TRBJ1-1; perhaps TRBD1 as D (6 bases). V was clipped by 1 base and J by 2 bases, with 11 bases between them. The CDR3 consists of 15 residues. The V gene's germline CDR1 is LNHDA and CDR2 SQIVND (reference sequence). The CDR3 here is CASSIGGRGNTEAFF. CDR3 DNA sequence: TGTGCCAGTAGTATAGGGGGCAGGGGCAACACTGAAGCTTTCTTT.

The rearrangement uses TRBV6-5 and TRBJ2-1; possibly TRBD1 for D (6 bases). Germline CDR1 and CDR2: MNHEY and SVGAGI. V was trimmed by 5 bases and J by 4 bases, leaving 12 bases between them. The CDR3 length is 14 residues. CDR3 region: CASSPAGAYNEQFF. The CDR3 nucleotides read TGTGCCAGCAGTCCCGCAGGGGCGTACAATGAGCAGTTCTTC.

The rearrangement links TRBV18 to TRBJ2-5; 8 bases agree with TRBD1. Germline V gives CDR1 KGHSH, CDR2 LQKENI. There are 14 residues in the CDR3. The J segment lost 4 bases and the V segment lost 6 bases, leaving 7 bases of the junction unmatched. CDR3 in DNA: TGTGCCAGCTCGGGACAGGCCCGTCGAGAGACCCAGTACTTC. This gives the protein CASSGQARRETQYF.

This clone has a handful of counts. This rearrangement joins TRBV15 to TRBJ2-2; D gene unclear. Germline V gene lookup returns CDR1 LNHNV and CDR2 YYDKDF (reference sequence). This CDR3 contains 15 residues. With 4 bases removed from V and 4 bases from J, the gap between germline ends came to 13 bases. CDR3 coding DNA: TGTGCCACCAGCATAAATACCGGGTCCACCGGGGAGCTGTTTTTT. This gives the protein CATSINTGSTGELFF.

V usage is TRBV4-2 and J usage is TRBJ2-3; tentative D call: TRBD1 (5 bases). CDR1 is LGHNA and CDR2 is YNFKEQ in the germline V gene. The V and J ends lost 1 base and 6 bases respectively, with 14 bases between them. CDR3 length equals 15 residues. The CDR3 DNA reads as TGTGCCAGCAGCCAAGGAGCCCAGGGTAGGGATACGCAGTATTTT. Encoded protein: CASSQGAQGRDTQYF.

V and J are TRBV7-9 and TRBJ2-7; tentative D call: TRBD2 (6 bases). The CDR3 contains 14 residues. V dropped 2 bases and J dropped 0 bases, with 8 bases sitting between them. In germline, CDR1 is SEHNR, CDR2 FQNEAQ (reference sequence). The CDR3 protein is CASSLLGSSYEQYF. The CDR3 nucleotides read TGTGCCAGCAGCTTACTCGGGAGCTCCTACGAGCAGTACTTC.

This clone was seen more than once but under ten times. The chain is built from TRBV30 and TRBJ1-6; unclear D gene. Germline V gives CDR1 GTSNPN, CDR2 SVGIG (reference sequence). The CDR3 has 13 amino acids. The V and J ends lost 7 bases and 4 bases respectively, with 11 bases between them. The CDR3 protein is CASARGYNSPLHF. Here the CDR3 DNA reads TGTGCCTCCGCACGGGGTTATAATTCACCCCTCCACTTT.

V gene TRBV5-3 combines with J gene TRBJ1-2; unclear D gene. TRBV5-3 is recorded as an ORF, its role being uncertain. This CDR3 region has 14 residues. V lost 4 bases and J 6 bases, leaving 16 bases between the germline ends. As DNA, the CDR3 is TGTGCCAGAAGCCCTGAAGAGGGTTTTAATGGCTACACCTTC. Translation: CARSPEEGFNGYTF.

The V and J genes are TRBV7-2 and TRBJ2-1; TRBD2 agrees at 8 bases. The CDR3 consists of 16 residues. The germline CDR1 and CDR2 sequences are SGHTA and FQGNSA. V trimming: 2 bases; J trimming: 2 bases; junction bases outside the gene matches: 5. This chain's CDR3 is CASSLIAGGTYNEQFF. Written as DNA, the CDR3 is TGTGCCAGCAGCTTAATCGCGGGAGGCACCTACAATGAGCAGTTCTTC.

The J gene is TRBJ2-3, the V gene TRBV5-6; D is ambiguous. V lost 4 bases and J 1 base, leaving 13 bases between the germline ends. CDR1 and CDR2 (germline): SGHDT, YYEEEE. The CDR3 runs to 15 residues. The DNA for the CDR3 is TGTGCCAGCAGCATGACTGCGGATGGCACAGATACGCAGTATTTT. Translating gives CASSMTADGTDTQYF.

The chain's CDR3 is CASSLSGQGAYEQYF. The CDR3 bases are TGTGCCAGCAGTTTATCGGGGCAGGGGGCCTACGAGCAGTACTTC. The chain is built from TRBV27 and TRBJ2-7; 7 bases line up with TRBD1. Germline lookup yields CDR1 MNHEY and CDR2 SMNVEV (reference sequence). Trimming at V came to 0 bases and at J to 2 bases, leaving 4 bases not matched to a gene. The CDR3 covers 15 residues.